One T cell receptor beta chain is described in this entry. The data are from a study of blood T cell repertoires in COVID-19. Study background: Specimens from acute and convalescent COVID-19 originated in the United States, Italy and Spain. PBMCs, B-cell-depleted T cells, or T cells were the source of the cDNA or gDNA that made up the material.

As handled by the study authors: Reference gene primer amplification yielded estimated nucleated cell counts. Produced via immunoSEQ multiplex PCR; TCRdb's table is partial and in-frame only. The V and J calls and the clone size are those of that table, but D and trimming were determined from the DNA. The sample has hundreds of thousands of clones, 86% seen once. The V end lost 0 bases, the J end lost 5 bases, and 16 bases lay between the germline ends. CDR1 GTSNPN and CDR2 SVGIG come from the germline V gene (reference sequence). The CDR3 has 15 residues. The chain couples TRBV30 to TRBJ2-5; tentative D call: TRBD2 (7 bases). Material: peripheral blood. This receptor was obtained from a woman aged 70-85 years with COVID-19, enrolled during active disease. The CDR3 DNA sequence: TGTGCCTGGAGTGTAGGAACGGGGGGCTGGGAGACCCAGTACTTC. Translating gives CAWSVGTGGWETQYF.